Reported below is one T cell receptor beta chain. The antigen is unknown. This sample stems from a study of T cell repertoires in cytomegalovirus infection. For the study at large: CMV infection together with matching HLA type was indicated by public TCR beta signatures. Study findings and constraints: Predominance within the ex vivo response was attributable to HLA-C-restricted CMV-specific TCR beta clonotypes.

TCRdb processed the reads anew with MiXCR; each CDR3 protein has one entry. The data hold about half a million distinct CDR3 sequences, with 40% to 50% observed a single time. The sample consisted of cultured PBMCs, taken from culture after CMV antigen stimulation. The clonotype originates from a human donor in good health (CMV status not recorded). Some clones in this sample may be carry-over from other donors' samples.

The CDR3, as DNA: TGTGCCAGCAGCGCCCAGGGTGCGGCCACTGAAGCTTTCTTT. Amino acid sequence: CASSAQGAATEAFF. This sequence joins TRBV7-2 and TRBJ1-1; D is possibly TRBD1 (5 bases). The CDR3 has 14 amino acids. V was pared by 5 bases and J by 4 bases, with 14 bases between. CDR1 and CDR2 from the germline V gene are SGHTA and FQGNSA.